This T cell receptor beta chain comes out of a study of blood T cells in healthy people across ages. A sample-barcoded 5' primer and a J-beta primer mix were used in a second PCR of roughly 7 to 12 cycles. TCRdb re-called the 5' RACE reads with MiXCR, one entry per CDR3 protein. The repertoire includes about 1.4 million distinct CDR3 sequences, approximately 59% of them detected once, and roughly 6.3% sits in the top ten. The receptor's source is a man between 18 and 29 years old in good health. The sample consisted of blood.

CDR3: CASSQDFIGTGFGNEQFF. Written as DNA, the CDR3 is TGTGCCAGCAGCCAAGATTTCATTGGGACAGGGTTCGGAAATGAGCAGTTCTTC. The gene calls are TRBV14 and TRBJ2-1, with 9 bases that match TRBD1. Germline CDR1 and CDR2: SGHDN and FVKESK. The CDR3 has 18 amino acids. V was pared by 0 bases and J by 7 bases, with 13 bases of the junction left unmatched. Combining the CDR3 with reference TRBV14 and TRBJ2-1 gives the whole variable domain EAGVTQFPSHSVIEKGQTVTLRCDPISGHDNLYWYRRVMGKEIKFLLHFVKESKQDESGMPNNRFLAERTGGTYSTLKVQPAELEDSGVYFCASSQDFIGTGFGNEQFFGPGTRLTVL.